This T cell receptor (beta chain) stems from a study of shared clonotypes between healthy human individuals. Germline CDR1 reads SGHDT; CDR2 reads YYEEEE. Trimming removed 0 bases from V and 7 bases from J, with 11 bases in between. The CDR3 contains 14 residues. The assay was immunoSEQ multiplex PCR, and TCRdb's table has in-frame clones only and misses some. This table holds almost 750,000 clones, over 55% found once. Sequences were obtained from memory CD4+ T cells sorted from blood. Subset of the sample: CD45RA-negative fraction. The sequence derives from a woman aged 30 to 39 in good health. This chain uses TRBV5-6 with TRBJ1-5; D gene unclear. The CDR3 nucleotides are TGTGCCAGCAGCTTGGCCCCCGAGGGACAGCCCCAGCATTTT. Its protein is CASSLAPEGQPQHF.